The 22 T cell receptor beta chains below all came from one sample that was sequenced in a study of control samples from healthy donors and cancer patients. Assay used: immunoSEQ multiplex PCR; TCRdb lists only in-frame clones, some missing. The data hold 110,000 to 150,000 clones, with about nine tenths observed a single time. Sequencing was carried out using blood. These receptors came from a man under 40 in good health.

The CDR3 coding sequence is TGTGCCAGCAGTTATAAGGGGAGTCAGCCCCAGCATTTT. Its translation: CASSYKGSQPQHF. The rearrangement joins TRBV6-5 to TRBJ1-5, with D maybe TRBD1 (5 bases). Germline V gene sequence: CDR1 MNHEY, CDR2 SVGAGI. This CDR3 spans 13 amino acids. V lost 3 bases, J lost 6 bases, and 9 bases lay in between.

CDR3 amino acids: CASSSGLQVQFF. The CDR3 DNA sequence: TGTGCCAGCAGCTCTGGGCTACAGGTGCAGTTCTTC. The V call is TRBV6-6, the J call TRBJ2-1; a weak D match, TRBD1 (5 bases). The V and J ends lost 6 bases and 12 bases respectively, with 15 bases between them. The CDR3 length is 12 residues. Germline CDR1 and CDR2: MNHNY and SVGAGI (reference sequence).

This chain links TRBV18 with TRBJ2-5, with D perhaps matching TRBD1 (6 bases). Trimming cost V 2 bases and J 1 base, with 11 bases left between them. The CDR3 sequence is 15 residues long. Looked up from germline, CDR1 is KGHSH and CDR2 is LQKENI. The CDR3 reads CASSPSGTIQETQYF. Here the CDR3 DNA reads TGTGCCAGCTCACCATCCGGGACAATCCAAGAGACCCAGTACTTC.

The chain couples TRBV6-2 or TRBV6-3 to TRBJ2-7; TRBD1 agrees at 8 bases. This CDR3 is built from 12 residues. Germline CDR1 MNHEY, CDR2 SVGEGT. V was pared by 3 bases and J by 9 bases, with 4 bases of the junction left unmatched. CDR3: CASSYGQGGQYF. CDR3 DNA sequence: TGTGCCAGCAGTTATGGACAGGGCGGGCAGTACTTC.

V is TRBV6-1 and J is TRBJ1-1, with D possibly matching TRBD1 (5 bases). Trimming removed 2 bases at V and 13 bases at J, with 14 bases between. Germline-derived CDR1 and CDR2 are MNHNS and SASEGT. This CDR3 is built from 12 residues. CDR3 sequence reads: CASSETPRRGFF. DNA for the CDR3: TGTGCCAGCAGTGAAACACCGAGAAGGGGTTTCTTT.

The rearrangement joins TRBV11-2 to TRBJ2-1; 14 nucleotides agree with TRBD2. The CDR3 loop spans 15 amino acids. With 5 bases clipped from V and 10 bases from J, the junction kept 7 bases outside the gene matches. CDR1 and CDR2 from the germline V gene are SGHAT and FQNNGV. The CDR3, as DNA: TGTGCCAGCAGCCTGGGGGGACTAGCGGGAGAGGAGCAGTTCTTC. This gives the protein CASSLGGLAGEEQFF.

On this clone itself: Sequence at one end of the junction differs from germline and may be a read error. This rearrangement joins TRBV6-1 to TRBJ1-1, with a tentative D call TRBD1 (5 bases). CDR3 length: 13 amino acids. Germline V gene data show CDR1 as MNHNS and CDR2 as SASEGT. The CDR3, as DNA: TGTGCCAGCAGTGAAGCATGGACATACGATTCTCTCTTT. This sequence encodes CASSEAWTYDSLF.

The chain links TRBV11-1 to TRBJ1-4; D call uncertain. The CDR3 is made up of 11 amino acids. The V end was cut by 5 bases, the J end by 7 bases, with 5 bases between. Germline loops: CDR1 SGHAT, CDR2 FQDESV (reference sequence). The CDR3, as DNA: TGTGCCAGCAGCCTCGGTGAAAAACTGTTTTTT. Protein product: CASSLGEKLFF.

This sequence joins TRBV12-2 and TRBJ1-2. TRBV12-2 is shown as a pseudogene. This CDR3 is 14 amino acids long. The CDR3 loop is CASRLAMVNYGYTF. CDR3 DNA sequence: TGTGCAAGTCGCTTAGCGATGGTTAACTATGGCTACACCTTC.

The genes are TRBV9 and TRBJ1-2; TRBD1 agrees at 9 bases. The junction had 7 bases not matched to a gene; V was cut back by 3 bases and J by 4 bases. Germline values: CDR1 SGDLS, CDR2 YYNGEE. CDR3 length: 15 amino acids. CDR3 loop: CASSGQGDWGYGYTF. CDR3 coding DNA: TGTGCCAGCAGCGGACAGGGGGATTGGGGCTATGGCTACACCTTC.

The rearrangement links TRBV18 to TRBJ1-4, with unresolved D. The V end was cut by 1 base, the J end by 6 bases, with 9 bases between. Looked up from germline, CDR1 is KGHSH and CDR2 is LQKENI. The CDR3 is 14 amino acids. The CDR3 region has the DNA TGTGCCAGCTCACCACGGGCCAACGATGAAAAACTGTTTTTT. As protein: CASSPRANDEKLFF.

V is TRBV2 and J is TRBJ1-6, with TRBD1 matching over 9 bases. The CDR3 spans 13 residues. J lost 14 bases, V lost 8 bases, and 10 bases had no gene match. Germline CDR1 and CDR2: SNHLY and FYNNEI. The CDR3 loop is CASHRDRESTLHF. CDR3 DNA: TGTGCCAGCCACCGGGACAGGGAAAGCACCCTCCACTTT.

This chain joins TRBV5-4 and TRBJ2-6; D unresolved. The CDR3 consists of 15 residues. Germline CDR1 reads SGHNT; CDR2 reads YYREEE (reference sequence). V was shortened by 4 bases and J by 0 bases, with 8 bases between the two germline ends. CDR3: CASSGRTSGANVLTF. In DNA form, the CDR3 reads TGTGCCAGCAGCGGACGGACCTCTGGGGCCAACGTCCTGACTTTC.

The genes are TRBV2 and TRBJ2-5; TRBD2 agrees at 8 bases. This CDR3 has 14 residues. Losses at the gene ends were 8 bases for V and 4 bases for J; bases not matched to a gene: 9. Germline assignment: CDR1 SNHLY and CDR2 FYNNEI. In nucleotides, the CDR3 is TGTGCCAGCCAGCCGCGAAGCGGGAGAGAGACCCAGTACTTC. Translating it yields CASQPRSGRETQYF.

V and J are TRBV24-1 and TRBJ1-5; 7 bases match TRBD1. The CDR3 sequence is 13 residues long. V lost 7 bases, J lost 4 bases, and 3 bases stayed unmatched. Germline assignment: CDR1 KGHDR and CDR2 SFDVKD. CDR3 in amino acids: CATSGTENQPQHF. CDR3 nucleotides: TGTGCCACCAGCGGGACAGAAAATCAGCCCCAGCATTTT.

The chain is built from TRBV4-1 and TRBJ1-1; D unresolved. Germline V CDR1 and CDR2: MGHRA, YSYEKL. Trimming cost V 1 base and J 1 base, with 7 bases left between them. This CDR3 is 14 amino acids long. The CDR3 reads CASSQVLKNTEAFF. The CDR3 coding sequence is TGCGCCAGCAGCCAAGTGTTGAAGAACACTGAAGCTTTCTTT.

The V gene is TRBV5-7, the J gene TRBJ1-2, with 9 bases lining up with TRBD1. TRBV5-7 is classed as an ORF, of uncertain function. There are 13 residues in the CDR3. The V segment lost 4 bases and the J segment 5 bases; nucleotides outside the gene matches: 3. The CDR3 sequence is CASSGQGFYGYTF. CDR3 coding DNA: TGTGCCAGCAGCGGACAGGGGTTTTATGGCTACACCTTC.

The rearrangement joins TRBV18 to TRBJ2-3; 13 bases line up with TRBD2. V shed 2 bases and J 5 bases; nucleotides not matched to a gene: 7. Germline CDR1 and CDR2: KGHSH and LQKENI. This CDR3 contains 17 residues. Written as DNA, the CDR3 is TGTGCCAGCTCACCATCGACTAGCGGGGGGCCTCAAGATACGCAGTATTTT. As protein: CASSPSTSGGPQDTQYF.

In DNA form, the CDR3 reads TGTGCCAGTAGTATCGGGGCCAGGGGGTTAACTGAAGCTTTCTTT. Translated: CASSIGARGLTEAFF. V and J are TRBV19 and TRBJ1-1; TRBD1 agrees at 7 bases. CDR3 size: 15 residues. With V trimmed by 3 bases and J by 5 bases, 9 bases remained unmatched. The germline V gene encodes CDR1 LNHDA and CDR2 SQIVND (reference sequence).

The chain couples TRBV19 to TRBJ2-5, with a possible D match to TRBD1 (5 bases). Trimming took 2 bases from V and 10 from J, leaving 14 bases between them. CDR1 and CDR2 from the germline V gene are LNHDA and SQIVND (reference sequence). This CDR3 region has 13 residues. This CDR3 reads CASSINRGRDQYF. CDR3 in DNA: TGTGCCAGTAGTATAAATAGGGGCAGAGACCAGTACTTC. The whole variable domain, remainder taken from reference TRBV19 and TRBJ2-5, is DGGITQSPKYLFRKEGQNVTLSCEQNLNHDAMYWYRQDPGQGLRLIYYSQIVNDFQKGDIAEGYSVSREKKESFPLTVTSAQKNPTAFYLCASSINRGRDQYFGPGTRLLVL.

V and J are TRBV19 and TRBJ2-7; D is perhaps TRBD2 (5 bases). V lost 8 bases to trimming and J lost 4 bases, with 15 bases between them. The CDR3 length is 13 residues. Germline CDR1 reads LNHDA; CDR2 reads SQIVND (reference sequence). CDR3 sequence reads: CASAPRESYEQYF. The CDR3 DNA is TGTGCCAGTGCACCGAGGGAGAGTTACGAGCAGTACTTC.

The J gene is TRBJ2-5, the V gene TRBV11-2; perhaps D is TRBD1 or TRBD2 (5 bases each). V shed 5 bases and J shed 5 bases, with 12 bases lying between them. Germline CDR1 is SGHAT and CDR2 is FQNNGV. The CDR3 is 13 amino acids. CDR3 bases: TGTGCCAGCAGCCACGGGGCCTGGGAGACCCAGTACTTC. It specifies CASSHGAWETQYF.